What follows are 30 T cell receptor beta chains derived from one specimen sequenced in a study of T cell responses to AZD1222 COVID-19 vaccine. Method: immunoSEQ multiplex PCR; TCRdb's copy keeps in-frame clones and lacks some. The data show 120,000 or so clones, 75% to 95% seen once. Sequenced material: peripheral blood, taken on day 0 of AZD1222 vaccination. These receptors were collected from an adult in good health.

The V call is TRBV27, the J call TRBJ2-1, with a tentative D call TRBD2 (5 bases). The V end was cut by 6 bases, the J end by 7 bases, with 13 bases between. Germline V gene sequence: CDR1 MNHEY, CDR2 SMNVEV (reference sequence). The CDR3 covers 13 residues. The CDR3: CASSYDYRNEQFF. The CDR3 bases are TGTGCCAGCAGCTACGACTACCGTAATGAGCAGTTCTTC.

The CDR3 coding sequence is TGCAGTGCTAGTCCGACTAGCGGGAAGAGGCGGAATGAGCAGTTCTTC. Translation gives CSASPTSGKRRNEQFF. This chain joins TRBV20-1 and TRBJ2-1; 11 bases align to TRBD2. This CDR3 contains 16 residues. CDR1 is DFQATT and CDR2 is SNEGSKA in the germline V gene (reference sequence). The trim removed 3 bases at V and 7 bases at J, leaving 11 bases unmatched.

The V and J genes are TRBV6-2 or TRBV6-3 and TRBJ1-5; 9 bases map to TRBD1. Germline CDR1 and CDR2: MNHEY and SVGEGT. V lost 5 bases and J lost 4; bases outside the gene matches: 6. This CDR3 is 15 amino acids long. The CDR3 is CASSASGTGNQPQHF. The CDR3 region has the DNA TGTGCCAGCAGTGCCTCCGGGACAGGGAATCAGCCCCAGCATTTT.

Points on this clone: The junction and the germline gene differ at one end; a read error may be behind it. The V gene is TRBV30, the J gene TRBJ1-1; possible D gene TRBD1, 5 bases. Per the germline V gene, CDR1 is GTSNPN and CDR2 is SVGIG (reference sequence). This CDR3 comprises 12 residues. The CDR3 DNA reads TGTGCCGGATCCCGGGACCCCTCTGAGGCTTTCTTT. As protein: CAGSRDPSEAFF.

The chain links TRBV10-3 to TRBJ2-3; D is unclear. Trimming stripped 8 bases from V and 6 bases from J, with 12 bases between. CDR1 and CDR2 from the germline V gene are ENHRY and SYGVKD. The CDR3 is 12 amino acids. CDR3: CAIAGAGDTQYF. Written as DNA, the CDR3 is TGTGCCATCGCCGGTGCTGGGGATACGCAGTATTTT.

This clone was found once. The V and J genes are TRBV12-3 or TRBV12-4 and TRBJ1-5; D call uncertain. V lost 7 bases and J lost 4, with 8 bases in between. This CDR3 has 12 residues. The CDR3 spells CASTGQNQPQHF. The CDR3 coding sequence is TGTGCCAGCACCGGGCAAAATCAGCCCCAGCATTTT.

The chain uses TRBV25-1 and TRBJ2-1; 11 positions match TRBD1. V lost 3 bases, J lost 8 bases, and 6 bases stayed unmatched. Germline V lookup: CDR1 MGHDK, CDR2 SYGVNS. The CDR3 covers 15 residues. Here the CDR3 reads CASSDNRDRGYEQFF. In DNA form, the CDR3 reads TGTGCCAGCAGTGATAATCGGGACAGGGGGTATGAGCAGTTCTTC.

The CDR3 loop is CATSDPGTGSSGANVLTF. CDR3 bases: TGTGCCACCAGTGACCCCGGGACAGGGTCCTCTGGGGCCAACGTCCTGACTTTC. This chain links TRBV24-1 with TRBJ2-6; TRBD1 matches at 9 bases. Germline CDR1 KGHDR, CDR2 SFDVKD. V shed 4 bases and J 0 bases; nucleotides not matched to a gene: 6. The CDR3 is 18 amino acids.

This clone showed up just once. CDR3 region: CASSQTSGRAGEQYF. The CDR3 DNA reads as TGTGCCAGCAGCCAGACTAGCGGGAGGGCTGGCGAGCAGTACTTC. The chain uses TRBV2 and TRBJ2-7, with 14 positions matching TRBD2. Germline V gene data show CDR1 as SNHLY and CDR2 as FYNNEI. This CDR3 spans 15 amino acids. V lost 6 bases to trimming and J lost 6 bases; unmatched junction nucleotides: 7.

The chain has TRBV12-5 and TRBJ1-1; 7 nucleotides line up with TRBD1. The CDR3 consists of 16 residues. With 1 base clipped from V and 0 bases from J, the junction kept 5 bases outside the gene matches. Germline V gene data show CDR1 as LGHNT and CDR2 as FRNRAP. The CDR3 reads CASGLDEGQLNTEAFF. CDR3 nucleotide sequence: TGTGCTAGTGGTTTGGACGAGGGACAGTTGAACACTGAAGCTTTCTTT.

This clone was counted once. The J gene is TRBJ1-2, the V gene TRBV6-5, with no clear D. Per germline, CDR1 MNHEY and CDR2 SVGAGI. This CDR3 contains 13 residues. Trimming removed 6 bases from V and 1 base from J, with 9 bases in between. CDR3 sequence (DNA): TGTGCCAGCAGACTCGACGGTAACTATGGCTACACCTTC. Its protein product is CASRLDGNYGYTF.

The chain recombines TRBV7-9 with TRBJ2-2; D is undetermined. This CDR3 contains 15 residues. Germline V gene lookup returns CDR1 SEHNR and CDR2 FQNEAQ (reference sequence). V lost 5 bases and J lost 6, with 16 bases in between. In DNA, the CDR3 is TGTGCCAGCAGCGTACGCTTTAATGGAGCCGGGGAGCTGTTTTTT. It specifies CASSVRFNGAGELFF.

The CDR3: CASRPGILYNSPLHF. The DNA of the CDR3 is TGTGCCAGCAGGCCGGGGATCCTTTATAATTCACCCCTCCACTTT. The V gene is TRBV2, the J gene TRBJ1-6; unclear D gene. CDR3 length: 15 residues. Germline lookup yields CDR1 SNHLY and CDR2 FYNNEI. V was shortened by 6 bases and J by 4 bases, with 13 bases between the two germline ends.

The chain uses TRBV18 and TRBJ1-3; 9 bases fit TRBD1. J lost 0 bases, V lost 3 bases, and 3 bases had no gene match. Germline V lookup: CDR1 KGHSH, CDR2 LQKENI. CDR3 size: 16 residues. The CDR3 region has the DNA TGTGCCAGCTCACCCGAGACAGGGGGCTCTGGAAACACCATATATTTT. As protein: CASSPETGGSGNTIYF.

Here the CDR3 reads CASSWSGSEHNEQFF. CDR3 DNA: TGTGCCAGCAGTTGGAGCGGGAGTGAACACAATGAGCAGTTCTTC. The rearrangement links TRBV7-6 to TRBJ2-1; TRBD2 agrees at 8 bases. The CDR3 loop spans 15 amino acids. The germline V gene has CDR1 SGHVS and CDR2 FNYEAQ. V trimming: 6 bases; J trimming: 5 bases; junction bases outside the gene matches: 9.

The chain recombines TRBV30 with TRBJ2-7; D gene ambiguous. V lost 3 bases and J lost 6, with 15 bases in between. Germline lookup yields CDR1 GTSNPN and CDR2 SVGIG (reference sequence). The length of the CDR3 is 13 residues. The CDR3 spells CAWRVRAHAEQYF. The CDR3 bases are TGTGCCTGGAGGGTTAGGGCCCATGCCGAGCAGTACTTC. Looking up the rest from reference TRBV30 and TRBJ2-7 gives the full variable domain: SQTIHQWPATLVQPVGSPLSLECTVEGTSNPNLYWYRQAAGRGLQLLFYSVGIGQISSEVPQNLSASRPQDRQFILSSKKLLLSDSGFYLCAWRVRAHAEQYFGPGTRLTVT.

The J gene is TRBJ2-5, the V gene TRBV9; 8 bases map to TRBD2. CDR1 SGDLS and CDR2 YYNGEE come from the germline V gene. The V segment lost 0 bases and the J segment 4 bases; nucleotides outside the gene matches: 5. The CDR3 runs 15 residues. Written as DNA, the CDR3 is TGTGCCAGCAGCGTAGGGGCGGGAGGAGGAGAGACCCAGTACTTC. It specifies CASSVGAGGGETQYF.

The chain combines TRBV6-2 or TRBV6-3 with TRBJ2-3, with D possibly being TRBD1 or TRBD2 (5 bases each). With 3 bases removed from V and 1 base from J, the gap between germline ends came to 20 bases. The germline V gene has CDR1 MNHEY and CDR2 SVGEGT. This CDR3 spans 18 amino acids. DNA of the CDR3: TGTGCCAGCAGTTATTTGGCCACGGGGACCCGCCGCACAGATACGCAGTATTTT. It encodes CASSYLATGTRRTDTQYF.

V and J are TRBV24-1 and TRBJ2-1; tentatively, D is TRBD2 (5 bases). V was clipped by 5 bases and J by 1 base, with 14 bases between them. This CDR3 spans 16 amino acids. In germline, CDR1 is KGHDR, CDR2 SFDVKD. The CDR3 region has the DNA TGTGCCACCAGTGCCTTAAGGACTCAATCCTACAATGAGCAGTTCTTC. It encodes CATSALRTQSYNEQFF.

This sequence joins TRBV30 and TRBJ2-7, with D possibly matching TRBD1 (6 bases). The CDR3 loop spans 11 amino acids. Germline V gives CDR1 GTSNPN, CDR2 SVGIG (reference sequence). V lost 7 bases, J lost 2 bases, and 9 bases lay in between. The CDR3 protein is CAFQGTYEQYF. In DNA, the CDR3 is TGTGCCTTCCAGGGGACCTACGAGCAGTACTTC. Full variable domain (rest looked up from reference TRBV30 and TRBJ2-7): SQTIHQWPATLVQPVGSPLSLECTVEGTSNPNLYWYRQAAGRGLQLLFYSVGIGQISSEVPQNLSASRPQDRQFILSSKKLLLSDSGFYLCAFQGTYEQYFGPGTRLTVT.

The gene calls are TRBV2 and TRBJ2-7, with a possible D match to TRBD2 (6 bases). Looked up from germline, CDR1 is SNHLY and CDR2 is FYNNEI. This CDR3 contains 14 residues. Trimming cost V 10 bases and J 0 bases, with 16 bases left between them. The CDR3 region has the DNA TGTGCCACCCAAGGGAGCGGGTCCTCCTACGAGCAGTACTTC. It specifies CATQGSGSSYEQYF.

J is TRBJ2-7 and V is TRBV7-2; 7 bases fit TRBD2. This CDR3 contains 14 residues. Trimming cost V 3 bases and J 0 bases; bases outside gene matches: 2. Germline V lookup: CDR1 SGHTA, CDR2 FQGNSA. CDR3 sequence reads: CASSFSGLSYEQYF. Here the CDR3 DNA reads TGTGCCAGCAGCTTTAGCGGGCTCTCCTACGAGCAGTACTTC.

This chain joins TRBV7-6 and TRBJ2-4; 7 bases align to TRBD1. Germline V gene lookup returns CDR1 SGHVS and CDR2 FNYEAQ. J was trimmed by 0 bases and V by 3 bases; bases with no gene match: 5. The length of the CDR3 is 16 residues. The CDR3 sequence is CASSLGQNLAKNIQYF. The CDR3 nucleotides read TGTGCCAGCAGCTTGGGACAGAACCTAGCCAAAAACATTCAGTACTTC.

In this sample, this clone turned up once. This chain uses TRBV4-2 with TRBJ2-5, with D maybe TRBD2 (6 bases). This CDR3 is built from 14 residues. The germline gives CDR1 LGHNA, CDR2 YNFKEQ. The V gene lost 0 bases and the J gene lost 5 bases, with 10 bases spanning the gap. The CDR3 DNA sequence: TGTGCCAGCAGCCAAGATCCCCGGGAGGAGACCCAGTACTTC. Its protein product is CASSQDPREETQYF.

The gene calls are TRBV27 and TRBJ2-1; 13 positions match TRBD2. Trimming took 5 bases from V and 1 from J; bases not matched to a gene: 2. Germline lookup yields CDR1 MNHEY and CDR2 SMNVEV (reference sequence). The CDR3 is 16 amino acids. The CDR3 region has the DNA TGTGCCAGCAGTCGACTAGCGGGAGGATCCTACAATGAGCAGTTCTTC. This encodes CASSRLAGGSYNEQFF.

This chain uses TRBV30 with TRBJ2-1, with D tentatively TRBD1 (5 bases). Germline assignment: CDR1 GTSNPN and CDR2 SVGIG (reference sequence). The CDR3 spans 11 residues. Trimming took 3 bases from V and 6 from J, leaving 6 bases between them. The CDR3 loop reads CAWRGLNEQFF. For the CDR3, the DNA is TGTGCCTGGAGGGGGCTCAATGAGCAGTTCTTC.

V gene TRBV12-3 or TRBV12-4 combines with J gene TRBJ2-7; tentatively, D is TRBD1 or TRBD2 (5 bases each). The length of the CDR3 is 12 residues. V shed 9 bases and J shed 2 bases, with 11 bases lying between them. The CDR3 loop reads CASRGATYEQYF. The CDR3 nucleotides are TGTGCCAGTCGAGGGGCCACCTACGAGCAGTACTTC.

V usage is TRBV5-4 and J usage is TRBJ2-1; 10 bases agree with TRBD2. CDR3 length: 15 amino acids. Germline trimming cut 9 bases from V and 2 bases from J; bases unmatched to any gene: 8. CDR1 and CDR2 (germline): SGHNT, YYREEE (reference sequence). The CDR3 region has the DNA TGTGCCACCGAAGAAGGGACTAGCGCCTACAATGAGCAGTTCTTC. It translates to CATEEGTSAYNEQFF.

The J gene is TRBJ1-6, the V gene TRBV7-2, with unresolved D. Germline V gives CDR1 SGHTA, CDR2 FQGNSA. The CDR3 runs 16 residues. Trimming stripped 5 bases from V and 4 bases from J, with 15 bases between. CDR3 in DNA: TGTGCCAGCAGCCTGGAACCGGGATATTATAATTCACCCCTCCACTTT. As protein: CASSLEPGYYNSPLHF.

The rearrangement joins TRBV5-1 to TRBJ1-5; TRBD1 matches 11 bases. The CDR3 runs to 17 residues. Germline V gives CDR1 SGHRS, CDR2 YFSETQ. J was trimmed by 6 bases and V by 1 base; bases with no gene match: 9. CDR3: CASSLLPGTGGVQPQHF. DNA of the CDR3: TGCGCCAGCAGCTTGTTGCCGGGGACAGGGGGAGTTCAGCCCCAGCATTTT.